One and the same sample provided the 20 T cell receptor beta chains below, sequenced in a study of CD8 T cells in ankylosing spondylitis. Findings and limits, study-wide: Roughly 8 highly homologous variants made up a TCR beta motif that seemed to typify ankylosing spondylitis blood.

The antigens these receptors bind are not known. TCRdb independently ran MiXCR on the 5' RACE reads; one entry per CDR3 protein. This table holds hundreds of thousands of distinct CDR3 sequences, 25% to 30% found once. Sequences were obtained from blood, either unsorted or a sorted T cell fraction (not recorded which). These receptors were collected from a male donor with ankylosing spondylitis.

The chain couples TRBV27 to TRBJ2-2; 7 bases are a match to TRBD2. Germline V gives CDR1 MNHEY, CDR2 SMNVEV (reference sequence). J gave up 0 bases and V 6 bases, and 10 bases lay outside the gene matches. The CDR3 is 17 residues long. In DNA, the CDR3 is TGTGCCAGCAGCTTCTGGGTTAGCGGGTCGAACACCGGGGAGCTGTTTTTT. Protein: CASSFWVSGSNTGELFF.

This clonotype was found a few times. The chain couples TRBV5-1 to TRBJ2-7; perhaps D is TRBD1 or TRBD2 (5 bases each). The V and J ends lost 2 bases and 4 bases respectively, with 13 bases between them. Germline CDR1 is SGHRS and CDR2 is YFSETQ. CDR3 length equals 14 residues. The CDR3 spells CASSFRDPTYEQYF. The DNA for the CDR3 is TGCGCCAGCAGCTTCCGGGACCCCACATACGAGCAGTACTTC.

This clonotype showed up just a few times. V usage is TRBV5-1 and J usage is TRBJ2-3; D uncertain. CDR3 length: 14 residues. Trimming removed 3 bases from V and 2 bases from J, with 10 bases in between. In germline, CDR1 is SGHRS, CDR2 YFSETQ. CDR3 bases: TGCGCCAGCAGCTCCGAATCGGACACAGATACGCAGTATTTT. It translates to CASSSESDTDTQYF.

This clonotype was counted only a few times. V usage is TRBV5-1 and J usage is TRBJ1-4; possibly TRBD1 for D (5 bases). V lost 5 bases, J lost 7 bases, and 15 bases lay in between. CDR1 is SGHRS, CDR2 YFSETQ, per germline. This CDR3 is built from 14 residues. The CDR3 bases are TGCGCCAGCAGTTTTCAGGGAGATGGTGAAAAACTGTTTTTT. As protein: CASSFQGDGEKLFF.

This clonotype was seen a handful of times. The chain has TRBV5-1 and TRBJ2-4; D is perhaps TRBD2 (6 bases). CDR1 and CDR2 (germline): SGHRS, YFSETQ. V lost 4 bases to trimming and J lost 8 bases, with 16 bases between them. The CDR3 covers 14 residues. CDR3 nucleotide sequence: TGCGCCAGCAGCCCCACCCGGGGGACGCACATTCAGTACTTC. As protein: CASSPTRGTHIQYF.

V is TRBV20-1 and J is TRBJ2-2; 15 nucleotides match TRBD2. With 0 bases clipped from V and 6 bases from J, the junction kept 17 bases outside the gene matches. The CDR3 is 21 amino acids. The V gene's germline CDR1 is DFQATT and CDR2 SNEGSKA (reference sequence). This CDR3 is CSARETGLAGGPSWGPGELFF. DNA of the CDR3: TGCAGTGCTAGAGAGACCGGACTAGCGGGAGGGCCCTCTTGGGGACCCGGGGAGCTGTTTTTT.

The rearrangement joins TRBV7-9 to TRBJ2-1; TRBD2 might be the D (5 bases). Trimming pared 11 bases from V and 3 bases from J, leaving 14 bases between. CDR3 length: 13 residues. Per germline, CDR1 SEHNR and CDR2 FQNEAQ (reference sequence). The CDR3 region has the DNA TGTGCCGGCGGGTTTCCCTTCTACAATGAGCAGTTCTTC. Amino acid sequence: CAGGFPFYNEQFF.

This clonotype came up a few times. The rearrangement joins TRBV29-1 to TRBJ1-1; 7 bases are a match to TRBD1. Germline CDR1 SQVTM, CDR2 ANQGSEA. The CDR3 has 14 residues. V lost 4 bases to trimming and J lost 3 bases; unmatched junction nucleotides: 8. The CDR3 DNA follows: TGCAGCGTTGGGGAGGGGGCGCTCGACACTGAAGCTTTCTTT. Translated, it gives CSVGEGALDTEAFF.

V usage is TRBV12-3 or TRBV12-4 and J usage is TRBJ2-3, with a tentative D call TRBD2 (5 bases). V lost 4 bases to trimming and J lost 2 bases, with 10 bases between them. The CDR3 has 14 amino acids. The CDR3 nucleotides read TGTGCCAGCAGTTGGGAGCGACTCACAGATACGCAGTATTTT. Translating it yields CASSWERLTDTQYF.

This clonotype was counted many times. The rearrangement uses TRBV6-2 or TRBV6-3 and TRBJ2-5; 10 bases line up with TRBD2. This CDR3 comprises 14 residues. V lost 5 bases and J lost 3; bases outside the gene matches: 3. CDR1 and CDR2 from the germline V gene are MNHEY and SVGEGT. The CDR3 sequence is CASSPGLAEETQYF. The CDR3 DNA reads as TGTGCCAGCAGTCCCGGACTAGCGGAAGAGACCCAGTACTTC.

V is TRBV12-3 or TRBV12-4 and J is TRBJ2-1, with 7 bases matching TRBD2. CDR3 length: 15 residues. Losses at the gene ends were 1 base for V and 4 bases for J; bases not matched to a gene: 4. CDR3 amino acids: CASSLEGGRYNEQFF. CDR3 DNA: TGTGCCAGCAGTTTAGAAGGCGGGAGATACAATGAGCAGTTCTTC.

The J gene is TRBJ2-3, the V gene TRBV7-9; D uncertain. The germline gives CDR1 SEHNR, CDR2 FQNEAQ (reference sequence). V was pared by 6 bases and J by 5 bases, with 9 bases between. This CDR3 is built from 12 residues. CDR3 DNA: TGTGCCAGCAGGTCAACGGGAGATACGCAGTATTTT. Translating gives CASRSTGDTQYF.

The chain uses TRBV7-8 and TRBJ2-2; 8 positions agree with TRBD2. In germline, CDR1 is SGHVS, CDR2 FQNEAQ. This CDR3 contains 16 residues. The J segment lost 3 bases and the V segment lost 6 bases, leaving 9 bases of the junction unmatched. The CDR3 is CASRHQLAEYTGELFF. CDR3 coding DNA: TGTGCCAGCAGACACCAACTAGCGGAGTACACCGGGGAGCTGTTTTTT. Supplemented by reference TRBV7-8 and TRBJ2-2, the full variable domain reads GAGVSQSPRYKVAKRGQDVALRCDPISGHVSLFWYQQALGQGPEFLTYFQNEAQLDKSGLPSDRFFAERPEGSVSTLKIQRTQQEDSAVYLCASRHQLAEYTGELFFGEGSRLTVL.

The chain joins TRBV6-2 or TRBV6-3 to TRBJ2-2, with 7 bases identical to TRBD2. V was clipped by 7 bases and J by 1 base; unmatched bases: 3. Germline assignment: CDR1 MNHEY and CDR2 SVGEGT. The CDR3 totals 14 residues. The CDR3 DNA reads as TGTGCCAGCAAAGCGGGAAAGAACACCGGGGAGCTGTTTTTT. Translated, it gives CASKAGKNTGELFF.

This sequence joins TRBV12-3 or TRBV12-4 and TRBJ1-5; D gene ambiguous. The CDR3 is 14 amino acids. V lost 2 bases and J 4 bases, leaving 9 bases between the germline ends. The chain's CDR3 is CASSLSRSNQPQHF. Written as DNA, the CDR3 is TGTGCCAGCAGTTTATCCCGGTCTAATCAGCCCCAGCATTTT.

The chain carries TRBV15 and TRBJ1-2, with D possibly matching TRBD1 (5 bases). Trimming took 0 bases from V and 9 from J, leaving 11 bases between them. This CDR3 has 13 residues. Germline V gene data show CDR1 as LNHNV and CDR2 as YYDKDF (reference sequence). In nucleotides, the CDR3 is TGTGCCACCAGCAGAGATGGGGCGAGACGCTACACCTTC. Translating gives CATSRDGARRYTF.

The genes are TRBV27 and TRBJ2-7, with a tentative D call TRBD2 (5 bases). Per the germline V gene, CDR1 is MNHEY and CDR2 is SMNVEV (reference sequence). V was pared by 6 bases and J by 5 bases, with 20 bases between. This CDR3 contains 15 residues. CDR3: CASSPGRKGVDEQYV. CDR3 in DNA: TGTGCCAGCAGCCCGGGAAGGAAGGGAGTCGACGAGCAGTACGTC.

CDR3 nucleotides: TGCGCCAGCAGCCAAAATCCTAGCGGGAGTATCTACGAGCAGTACTTC. It yields the protein CASSQNPSGSIYEQYF. The chain uses TRBV4-1 and TRBJ2-7; TRBD2 agrees at 10 bases. The CDR3 is 16 amino acids. Germline-derived CDR1 and CDR2 are MGHRA and YSYEKL. V gave up 2 bases and J gave up 3 bases; unmatched junction bases: 7.

In its sample, this clonotype was seen a few times. This chain uses TRBV7-2 with TRBJ2-1; D assignment may be TRBD1 or TRBD2 (5 bases each). V lost 5 bases and J 9 bases, leaving 20 bases between the germline ends. Germline assignment: CDR1 SGHTA and CDR2 FQGNSA. This CDR3 has 15 amino acids. The CDR3 sequence is CASSLNTGGIGEQFF. CDR3 DNA sequence: TGTGCCAGCAGCCTTAATACAGGAGGAATAGGTGAGCAGTTCTTC.

Only a few counts were recorded for this clonotype. V and J are TRBV12-3 or TRBV12-4 and TRBJ1-2; no reliable D call. This CDR3 has 13 amino acids. The germline V and J ends were trimmed by 6 bases and 0 bases, with 8 bases remaining between them. The CDR3 DNA is TGTGCCAGCAGGCCGTCCTCTAACTATGGCTACACCTTC. Encoded protein: CASRPSSNYGYTF.